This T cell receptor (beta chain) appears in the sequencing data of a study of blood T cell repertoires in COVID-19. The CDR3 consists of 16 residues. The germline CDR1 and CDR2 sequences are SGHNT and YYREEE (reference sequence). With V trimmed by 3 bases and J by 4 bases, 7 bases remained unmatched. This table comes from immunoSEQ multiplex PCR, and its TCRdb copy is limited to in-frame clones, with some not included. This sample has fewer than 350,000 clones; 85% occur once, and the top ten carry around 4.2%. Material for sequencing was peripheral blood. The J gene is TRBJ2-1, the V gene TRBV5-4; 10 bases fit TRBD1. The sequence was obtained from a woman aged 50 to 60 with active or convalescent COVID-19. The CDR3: CASSSPPGQGYNEQFF. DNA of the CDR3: TGTGCCAGCAGCTCCCCGCCGGGACAGGGGTACAATGAGCAGTTCTTC.